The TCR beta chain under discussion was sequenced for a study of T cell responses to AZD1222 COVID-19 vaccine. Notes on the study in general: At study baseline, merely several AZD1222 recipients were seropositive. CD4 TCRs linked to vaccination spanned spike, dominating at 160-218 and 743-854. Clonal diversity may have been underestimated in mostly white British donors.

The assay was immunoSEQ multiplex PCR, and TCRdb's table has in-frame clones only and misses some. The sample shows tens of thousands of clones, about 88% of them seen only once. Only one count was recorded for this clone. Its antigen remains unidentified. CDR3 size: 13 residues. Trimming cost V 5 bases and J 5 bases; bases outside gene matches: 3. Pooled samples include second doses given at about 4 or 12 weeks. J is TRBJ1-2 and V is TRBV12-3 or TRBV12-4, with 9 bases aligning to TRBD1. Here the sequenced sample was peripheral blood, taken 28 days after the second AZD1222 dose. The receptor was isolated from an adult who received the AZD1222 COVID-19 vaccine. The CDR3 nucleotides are TGTGCCAGCAGTCGACAGGGGGGATATGGCTACACCTTC. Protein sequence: CASSRQGGYGYTF.